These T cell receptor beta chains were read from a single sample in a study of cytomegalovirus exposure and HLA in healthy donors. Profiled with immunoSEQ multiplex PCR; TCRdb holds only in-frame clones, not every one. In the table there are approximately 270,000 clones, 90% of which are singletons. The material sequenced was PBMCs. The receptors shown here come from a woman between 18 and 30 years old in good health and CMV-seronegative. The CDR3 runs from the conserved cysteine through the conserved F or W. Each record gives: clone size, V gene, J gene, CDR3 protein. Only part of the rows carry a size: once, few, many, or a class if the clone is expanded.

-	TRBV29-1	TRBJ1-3	CSVESGGNTIYF
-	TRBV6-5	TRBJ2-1	CASTGLAGYEQFF
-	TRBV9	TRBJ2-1	CASSSPGASGGYNEQFF
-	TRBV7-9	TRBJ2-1	CASNLRGQIYNEQFF
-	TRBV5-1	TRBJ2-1	CASSDGTGVYNEQFF
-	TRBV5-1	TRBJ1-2	CASSLEGQGPLNYGYTF
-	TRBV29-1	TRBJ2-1	CSVESSYNEQFF
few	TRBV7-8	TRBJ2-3	CASSLVSGVRGTDTQYF
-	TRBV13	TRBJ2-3	CASSSRGLEATDTQYF
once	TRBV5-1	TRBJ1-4	CASSPSGGSSEKLFF
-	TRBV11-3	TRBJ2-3	CASSSGVSTDTQYF
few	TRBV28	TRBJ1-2	CASSRETAANYGYTF
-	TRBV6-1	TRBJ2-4	CASSEPEVGTKNIQYF
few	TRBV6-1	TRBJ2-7	CASSGGFYYEQYF
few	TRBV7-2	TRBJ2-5	CASSLERTRGTQYF
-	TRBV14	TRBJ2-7	CASSRTGTPYEQYF
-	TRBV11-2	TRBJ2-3	CASSFTGEGLDTQYF
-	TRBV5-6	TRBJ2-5	CASSLGSGGDYQETQYF
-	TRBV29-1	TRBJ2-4	CSVRSRDSLIAKNIQYF
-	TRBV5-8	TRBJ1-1	CASNPGEAFF
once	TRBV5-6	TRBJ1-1	CASSLGEGPEAFF
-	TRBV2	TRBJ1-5	CASSGGRAGNQPQHF
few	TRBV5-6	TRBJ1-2	CASSQDRDYTF
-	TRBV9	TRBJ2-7	CASSLAGDLEQYF
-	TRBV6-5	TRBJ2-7	CASSSPRLAIEQYF
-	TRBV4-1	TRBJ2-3	CASSQERGGGTDTQYF
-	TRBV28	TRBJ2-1	CASSFPGKTEQFF
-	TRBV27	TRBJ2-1	CASSLVAGLVNEQFF
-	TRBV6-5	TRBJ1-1	CASSYSSGGGTEAFF
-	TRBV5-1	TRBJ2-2	CASSRDRGNTGELFF
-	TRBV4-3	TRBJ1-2	CASSPGQGADFYGYTF
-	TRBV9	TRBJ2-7	CASSLESGKQYF
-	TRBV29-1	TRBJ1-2	CSTRDRGNGYTF
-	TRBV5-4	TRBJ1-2	CASTPGAPKGYTF